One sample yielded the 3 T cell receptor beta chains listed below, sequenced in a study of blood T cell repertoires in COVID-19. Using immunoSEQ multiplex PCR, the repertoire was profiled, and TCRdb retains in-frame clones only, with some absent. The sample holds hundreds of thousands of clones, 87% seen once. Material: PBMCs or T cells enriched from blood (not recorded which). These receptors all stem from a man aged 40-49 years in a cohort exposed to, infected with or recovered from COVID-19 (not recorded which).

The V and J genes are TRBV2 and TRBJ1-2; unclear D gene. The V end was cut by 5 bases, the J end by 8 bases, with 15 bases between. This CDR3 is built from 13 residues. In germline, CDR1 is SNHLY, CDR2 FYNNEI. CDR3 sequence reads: CASSLESDGGYTF. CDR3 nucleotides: TGTGCCAGCAGTCTAGAGTCTGATGGGGGCTACACCTTC.

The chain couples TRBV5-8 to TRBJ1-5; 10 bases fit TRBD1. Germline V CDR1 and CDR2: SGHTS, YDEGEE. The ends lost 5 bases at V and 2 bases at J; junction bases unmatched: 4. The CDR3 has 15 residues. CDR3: CASSSGTGGNQPQHF. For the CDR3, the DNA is TGTGCCAGCAGTTCCGGGACAGGGGGCAATCAGCCCCAGCATTTT.

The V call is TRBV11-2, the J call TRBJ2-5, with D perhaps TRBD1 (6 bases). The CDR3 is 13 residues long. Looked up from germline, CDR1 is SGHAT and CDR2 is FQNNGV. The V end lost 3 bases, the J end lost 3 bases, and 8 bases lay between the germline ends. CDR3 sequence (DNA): TGTGCCAGCAGCTTCGGACAGAAAGAGACCCAGTACTTC. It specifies CASSFGQKETQYF. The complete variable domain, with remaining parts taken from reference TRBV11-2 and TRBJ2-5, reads EAGVAQSPRYKIIEKRQSVAFWCNPISGHATLYWYQQILGQGPKLLIQFQNNGVVDDSQLPKDRFSAERLKGVDSTLKIQPAKLEDSAVYLCASSFGQKETQYFGPGTRLLVL.